This T cell receptor beta chain was sequenced for a study of a mutant IDH1 vaccine in newly diagnosed glioma. On the study more broadly: The study gave patients eight vaccinations in weeks 1, 3, 5, 7, 11, 15, 19, 23. Commencement of vaccination occurred 4-6 weeks following radiotherapy alone, or concurrently with temozolomide cycles. Those enrolled had earlier been treated with radiotherapy, temozolomide, or both, mostly both.

Documented time point: week 5, during vaccination. Vaccinated patients received 300 ug of mutant IDH1 20-mer peptide per dose, with topical imiquimod. New WHO grade 3 or 4 IDH1-mutant, ATRX-lost astrocytomas were present in all donors. This clone was picked up one time. Its specificity is unknown. The germline gives CDR1 MRHNA, CDR2 SNTAGT. The CDR3 is 15 residues long. The germline V and J ends were trimmed by 6 bases and 4 bases, with 15 bases remaining between them. Libraries were prepared by immunoSEQ multiplex PCR; TCRdb keeps only in-frame clonotypes and omits some of them. Here the sample spans around 52,000 clones, just under 80% being singletons.

Here the sequenced sample was PBMCs, taken from a glioma patient whose treatment included an IDH1 peptide vaccine. J is TRBJ1-4 and V is TRBV6-4; the D is unclear. The clonotype was recovered from a woman in her forties with glioma. The CDR3 region has the DNA TGTGCCAGCAGCGCCACTGGATTGGGTAATGAAAAACTGTTTTTT. It specifies CASSATGLGNEKLFF.